This T cell receptor (beta chain) was observed in a study of PD-1 blockade in classical Hodgkin lymphoma. At the level of the study: Patients got intravenous nivolumab 3 mg/kg every 2 weeks. General study points: Baseline TCR diversity was reportedly lower in newly diagnosed patients than healthy donors. By C4D1, diversity of CD4+ TCRs had risen significantly, whereas that of CD8+ TCRs had not. The study found complete responders had baseline diversity similar to newly diagnosed patients.

Sequenced by immunoSEQ multiplex PCR; TCRdb stores in-frame clones only, minus some. This table holds 90,000 to 120,000 clones, roughly nine tenths found once. With no exception, relapse followed autologous stem cell transplantation in all patients, and brentuximab vedotin exposure varied. Germline V lookup: CDR1 SGHRS, CDR2 YFSETQ. The CDR3 is 14 amino acids. V lost 6 bases and J 4 bases, leaving 16 bases between the germline ends. As for this clone: The antigen remains undetermined.

The origin of this receptor is a human donor with classical Hodgkin lymphoma. The sequences come from peripheral blood mononuclear cells (PBMCs), collected before the second cycle of nivolumab. The genes are TRBV5-1 and TRBJ1-2; D is possibly TRBD1 (5 bases). CDR3 sequence: CASKPTETCYGYTF. The CDR3 nucleotides are TGCGCCAGCAAGCCGACAGAGACCTGCTATGGCTACACCTTC.